The 16 T cell receptor beta chains below all came from one sample that was sequenced in a study of cytomegalovirus exposure and HLA in healthy donors. The PCR contained 60 Vbeta and 13 Jbeta primers. TCRdb's copy holds only in-frame clones and misses some; the assay was immunoSEQ multiplex PCR. The data contain 150,000 or so clones, less than 90% of them singletons. The source material was PBMCs. These receptors came from a male donor in good health and CMV-seropositive.

A note on this clone: Germline and junction disagree at one end, which may indicate a read error. The V call is TRBV7-7, the J call TRBJ2-1; 7 positions match TRBD2. The germline V gene has CDR1 SSHAT and CDR2 FNYEAQ (reference sequence). The CDR3 covers 13 residues. The CDR3 protein is CASSPRLAHEQFF. The CDR3 region has the DNA TGTGCTAGCAGCCCCCGACTAGCCCATGAGCAGTTCTTC. Complete variable domain (other parts from reference TRBV7-7 and TRBJ2-1): GAGVSQSPRYKVTKRGQDVTLRCDPISSHATLYWYQQALGQGPEFLTYFNYEAQPDKSGLPSDRFSAERPEGSISTLTIQRTEQRDSAMYRCASSPRLAHEQFFGPGTRLTVL.

Here the CDR3 reads CASSSGLARAKNIQYF. CDR3 coding DNA: TGTGCCAGCAGTTCGGGACTAGCGCGAGCCAAAAACATTCAGTACTTC. The chain recombines TRBV27 with TRBJ2-4, with 10 nucleotides matching TRBD2. Trimming cost V 4 bases and J 0 bases; bases outside gene matches: 3. The CDR3 covers 16 residues. The germline gives CDR1 MNHEY, CDR2 SMNVEV (reference sequence).

The J gene is TRBJ1-2, the V gene TRBV7-2; TRBD1 might be the D (5 bases). CDR1 and CDR2 (germline): SGHTA, FQGNSA. The length of the CDR3 is 16 residues. V was cut by 5 bases and J by 4 bases, with 20 bases left in between. In DNA form, the CDR3 reads TGTGCCAGCAGCCCCCACGGTGCGGGGCAGATCTATGGCTACACCTTC. Amino acids: CASSPHGAGQIYGYTF.

This chain uses TRBV28 with TRBJ2-3, with D possibly matching TRBD2 (6 bases). Per germline, CDR1 MDHEN and CDR2 SYDVKM. This CDR3 comprises 12 residues. Trimming cost V 6 bases and J 7 bases, with 11 bases left between them. The CDR3 nucleotides read TGTGCCAGCAGCGGGAGAAGGCATACGCAGTATTTT. As protein: CASSGRRHTQYF.

The rearrangement uses TRBV9 and TRBJ2-1; possible D gene TRBD2, 6 bases. Trimming removed 7 bases at V and 8 bases at J, with 10 bases between. This CDR3 comprises 11 residues. CDR1 and CDR2 (germline): SGDLS, YYNGEE. The CDR3 loop reads CASGGEYEQFF. In nucleotides, the CDR3 is TGTGCCAGCGGAGGGGAATATGAGCAGTTCTTC.

As regards this clone: At one boundary the junction diverges from the germline segment, which might be a read error. V gene TRBV7-9 combines with J gene TRBJ1-1; 7 bases fit TRBD1. Germline V gene sequence: CDR1 SEHNR, CDR2 FQNEAQ (reference sequence). CDR3 size: 14 residues. The CDR3 coding sequence is TGTTCCAGCAGCTCGACAGGGCCTTCCACTGAAGCTTTCTTT. It yields the protein CSSSSTGPSTEAFF.

The CDR3 coding sequence is TGTGCCAACAGGATTTATGGGGTAGCGGGAGTGAACAATGAGCAGTTCTTC. Protein sequence: CANRIYGVAGVNNEQFF. The chain combines TRBV27 with TRBJ2-1; 9 bases fit TRBD2. This CDR3 has 17 amino acids. Germline V gene data show CDR1 as MNHEY and CDR2 as SMNVEV (reference sequence). The ends lost 10 bases at V and 5 bases at J; junction bases unmatched: 18.

This clone appeared once. CDR3 nucleotide sequence: TGTGCCAGCAGCTTGTGGGGGGACACTGAAGCTTTCTTT. This gives the protein CASSLWGDTEAFF. V and J are TRBV7-8 and TRBJ1-1; tentatively, D is TRBD1 (5 bases). Germline V CDR1 and CDR2: SGHVS, FQNEAQ. This CDR3 has 13 residues. With 3 bases removed from V and 3 bases from J, the gap between germline ends came to 8 bases.

The chain's CDR3 is CASRLGGASSDTQYF. CDR3 coding DNA: TGTGCCAGCCGGCTAGGGGGCGCGTCCTCAGATACGCAGTATTTT. The V and J genes are TRBV6-5 and TRBJ2-3; 7 nucleotides agree with TRBD1. Germline V lookup: CDR1 MNHEY, CDR2 SVGAGI. V trimming: 8 bases; J trimming: 4 bases; junction bases outside the gene matches: 12. The CDR3 consists of 15 residues.

The CDR3, as DNA: TGCGCCAGCAGCTTGGCCAGGTCCACCTACAATGAGCAGTTCTTC. Its translation: CASSLARSTYNEQFF. The chain carries TRBV5-1 and TRBJ2-1; D is ambiguous. Germline V gives CDR1 SGHRS, CDR2 YFSETQ. The CDR3 spans 15 residues. Deletions cut 0 bases from V and 2 bases from J, with 9 bases between.

This chain uses TRBV5-4 with TRBJ2-7; weak D call: TRBD1 (8 bases). The CDR3 runs to 14 residues. Germline values: CDR1 SGHNT, CDR2 YYREEE (reference sequence). Trimming stripped 0 bases from V and 5 bases from J, with 12 bases between. CDR3 residues: CASSLGQGRDEQYF. The CDR3 nucleotides are TGTGCCAGCAGCTTGGGACAGGGGAGGGACGAGCAGTACTTC.

V and J are TRBV11-2 and TRBJ2-1; no reliable D call. CDR3 length: 13 residues. Per the germline V gene, CDR1 is SGHAT and CDR2 is FQNNGV. Trimming shortened V by 4 bases and J by 8 bases, and 12 bases separated the two germline ends. CDR3 residues: CASSSTTTYEQFF. The CDR3 DNA reads as TGTGCCAGCAGCTCCACTACTACGTATGAGCAGTTCTTC.

The rearrangement links TRBV10-3 to TRBJ1-3; 7 positions agree with TRBD1. Losses at the gene ends were 7 bases for V and 4 bases for J; bases not matched to a gene: 7. The CDR3 extends over 14 amino acids. Germline CDR1 and CDR2: ENHRY and SYGVKD. In DNA, the CDR3 is TGTGCCATCACCGACAGGGTTGAAGGAAACACCATATATTTT. As protein: CAITDRVEGNTIYF.

J is TRBJ2-2 and V is TRBV2; TRBD2 might be the D (5 bases). The CDR3 contains 16 residues. Trimming cost V 6 bases and J 1 base, with 15 bases left between them. The germline CDR1 and CDR2 sequences are SNHLY and FYNNEI. CDR3 nucleotide sequence: TGTGCCAGCAGAGTTAGGAGGCGGGTGAACACCGGGGAGCTGTTTTTT. Translated, it gives CASRVRRRVNTGELFF.

The V and J genes are TRBV28 and TRBJ1-2; the match to TRBD1 covers 8 bases. The CDR3 consists of 15 residues. With 5 bases clipped from V and 8 bases from J, the junction kept 13 bases outside the gene matches. Per the germline V gene, CDR1 is MDHEN and CDR2 is SYDVKM. CDR3: CASSLLDREHGGYTF. The CDR3 region has the DNA TGTGCCAGCAGTCTCCTGGACAGGGAGCACGGGGGCTACACCTTC.

This clone was detected only a few times. In DNA form, the CDR3 reads TGTGCCAGCAGCCTGAGCCGGGGGAGCGAGACCCAGTACTTC. This translates into CASSLSRGSETQYF. V gene TRBV9 combines with J gene TRBJ2-5; a possible D gene is TRBD2 (6 bases). V was shortened by 4 bases and J by 5 bases, with 15 bases between the two germline ends. CDR1 and CDR2 from the germline V gene are SGDLS and YYNGEE. The CDR3 has 14 residues.